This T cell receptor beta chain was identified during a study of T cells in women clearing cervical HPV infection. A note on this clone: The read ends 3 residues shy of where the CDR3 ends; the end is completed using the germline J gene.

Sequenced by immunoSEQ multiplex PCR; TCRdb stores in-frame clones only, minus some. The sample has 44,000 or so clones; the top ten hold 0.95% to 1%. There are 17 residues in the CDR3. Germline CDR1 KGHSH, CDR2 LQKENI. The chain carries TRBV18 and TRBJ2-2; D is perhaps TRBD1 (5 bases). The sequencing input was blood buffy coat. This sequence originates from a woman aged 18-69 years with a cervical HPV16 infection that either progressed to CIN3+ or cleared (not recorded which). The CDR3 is CASSPLPETASNSPLFF. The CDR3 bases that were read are TGTGCCAGCTCACCACTCCCAGAGACAGCGAGTAATTCACCG.